There are many counts of the clone carrying this TCR beta chain. Its antigen is still unknown. The sample is drawn from a study of neurological immune-mediated disorders. Notes on the study in general: Expanded clones shared no identical CDR3 amino acid sequences across subjects, which suggested private TCR-beta repertoires in all groups. HTLV-1-associated myelopathy showed the most TCR clonal expansion; multiple sclerosis the least, below healthy controls.

With 1 base removed from V and 5 bases from J, the gap between germline ends came to 9 bases. There are 13 residues in the CDR3. The germline V gene has CDR1 DFQATT and CDR2 SNEGSKA (reference sequence). The cDNA came from 5'RACE with 10-nucleotide random UMIs. TCRdb re-called the 5' RACE reads through MiXCR, storing one row per CDR3 protein. The data hold 65,000 to 85,000 distinct CDR3 sequences, with 3.2% observed a single time. The chain uses TRBV20-1 and TRBJ2-1; D is ambiguous. The receptor comes from a woman in her 50s with multiple sclerosis. The material sequenced was PBMCs. The CDR3 protein is CSARGSRNNEQFF. CDR3 DNA: TGCAGTGCTAGAGGATCCCGGAACAATGAGCAGTTCTTC.